Listed here are 18 T cell receptor beta chains from one sample, sequenced in a study of human T cells and chemical hapten exposure. TCRdb called the RACE reads again in MiXCR, with one record for every CDR3 protein. Among under 95,000 distinct CDR3 sequences listed, 7.5% to 9.5% were seen once. Noted time point: pre-sensitization, week 0. Treatment denoted: therapeutic diphenylcyclopropenone sensitization with weekly scalp DPC. The specimen was whole blood, collected in connection with sensitization to the hapten diphenylcyclopropenone (DPC). These receptors all stem from a man aged 35-49 years with alopecia areata. Some clones in this sample may be carry-over from other donors' samples.

The chain is built from TRBV29-1 and TRBJ2-1; the match to TRBD1 covers 7 bases. V lost 5 bases and J lost 10; bases outside the gene matches: 14. Germline V gene sequence: CDR1 SQVTM, CDR2 ANQGSEA. The CDR3 totals 14 residues. The CDR3 is CSVIQGEIYGEQFF. The CDR3 DNA is TGCAGCGTTATCCAGGGGGAAATTTATGGAGAGCAGTTCTTC.

This clonotype was found a few times. The J gene is TRBJ2-5, the V gene TRBV4-1; TRBD1 aligns across 12 bases. Germline V lookup: CDR1 MGHRA, CDR2 YSYEKL. J lost 5 bases, V lost 0 bases, and 7 bases had no gene match. The CDR3 is 17 residues long. CDR3 residues: CASSQDPGQGARETQYF. CDR3 bases: TGCGCCAGCAGCCAAGATCCGGGACAGGGGGCGCGCGAGACCCAGTACTTC.

This clonotype was seen a few times. This rearrangement joins TRBV29-1 to TRBJ2-7; TRBD2 is a possible D gene (5 bases). The CDR3 loop spans 13 amino acids. Trimming removed 2 bases from V and 5 bases from J, with 13 bases in between. The V gene's germline CDR1 is SQVTM and CDR2 ANQGSEA. The CDR3 nucleotides read TGCAGCGTTGAACGGGATTCATCCCACGAGCAGTACTTC. This encodes CSVERDSSHEQYF.

The J gene is TRBJ1-5, the V gene TRBV19; D possibly corresponds to TRBD1 (5 bases). Trimming pared 4 bases from V and 5 bases from J, leaving 15 bases between. Germline lookup yields CDR1 LNHDA and CDR2 SQIVND (reference sequence). The CDR3 contains 15 residues. This CDR3 is CASSTRDRTYQPQHF. The DNA of the CDR3 is TGTGCCAGTAGTACTCGCGACAGAACCTATCAGCCCCAGCATTTT.

This clonotype was seen many times. This chain connects TRBV6-2 or TRBV6-3 to TRBJ2-1, with D perhaps TRBD1 or TRBD2 (5 bases each). The CDR3 contains 13 residues. CDR1 and CDR2 from the germline V gene are MNHEY and SVGEGT. The V gene lost 6 bases and the J gene lost 6 bases, with 12 bases spanning the gap. The DNA of the CDR3 is TGTGCCAGCAGGGGGCGGGTTCCCAATGAGCAGTTCTTC. Protein: CASRGRVPNEQFF.

This sequence joins TRBV18 and TRBJ2-6; TRBD1 aligns across 8 bases. With V trimmed by 4 bases and J by 2 bases, 7 bases remained unmatched. The CDR3 runs 17 residues. Germline CDR1 is KGHSH and CDR2 is LQKENI. The CDR3 bases are TGTGCCAGCTCACTGGGACAGGTTGAGGCTGGGGCCAACGTCCTGACTTTC. It yields the protein CASSLGQVEAGANVLTF. Full variable domain (missing parts from reference TRBV18 and TRBJ2-6): NAGVMQNPRHLVRRRGQEARLRCSPMKGHSHVYWYRQLPEEGLKFMVYLQKENIIDESGMPKERFSAEFPKEGPSILRIQQVVRGDSAAYFCASSLGQVEAGANVLTFGAGSRLTVL.

This sequence joins TRBV24-1 and TRBJ2-1; D may correspond to TRBD1 or TRBD2 (7 bases each). The germline V gene has CDR1 KGHDR and CDR2 SFDVKD. V was cut by 0 bases and J by 8 bases, with 13 bases left in between. CDR3 length: 15 residues. The DNA of the CDR3 is TGTGCCACCAGTGATTTGCAGGGGGGGGTGGATGAGCAGTTCTTC. Residues: CATSDLQGGVDEQFF.

The chain employs TRBV10-3 and TRBJ2-1, with a tentative D call TRBD2 (5 bases). There are 16 residues in the CDR3. The V end was cut by 3 bases, the J end by 8 bases, with 20 bases between. Germline V gene data show CDR1 as ENHRY and CDR2 as SYGVKD. The CDR3 bases are TGTGCCATCAGTGATGAGGAGGTGGGTAAGCTGGATGAGCAGTTCTTC. It codes for CAISDEEVGKLDEQFF.

The chain has TRBV20-1 and TRBJ2-3; a weak D match, TRBD2 (6 bases). This CDR3 is 15 amino acids long. Germline CDR1 and CDR2: DFQATT and SNEGSKA (reference sequence). Trimming pared 3 bases from V and 4 bases from J, leaving 17 bases between. The CDR3 sequence is CSASEAAGTADTQYF. CDR3 DNA: TGCAGTGCTAGTGAGGCGGCGGGAACGGCAGATACGCAGTATTTT.

In DNA, the CDR3 is TGTGCCAGCAGTTACTCACTCGGGACTAGCGGGTCCTACGAGCAGTACTTC. The encoded protein is CASSYSLGTSGSYEQYF. The chain links TRBV6-5 to TRBJ2-7; 12 nucleotides match TRBD2. The CDR3 totals 17 residues. Germline trimming cut 0 bases from V and 1 base from J; bases unmatched to any gene: 4. Germline loops: CDR1 MNHEY, CDR2 SVGAGI.

This clonotype appeared a single time. The chain couples TRBV7-2 to TRBJ2-7, with TRBD1 identical over 9 bases. The CDR3 spans 14 residues. V shed 4 bases, J shed 2 bases, and the junction held 3 bases outside the gene matches. Germline loops: CDR1 SGHTA, CDR2 FQGNSA. The CDR3 nucleotides read TGTGCCAGCAGCTCAGACAGGGGGACCTACGAGCAGTACTTC. It is translated as CASSSDRGTYEQYF.

The sample holds many counts of this clonotype. The chain recombines TRBV20-1 with TRBJ2-3; D is possibly TRBD2 (5 bases). Per germline, CDR1 DFQATT and CDR2 SNEGSKA (reference sequence). The CDR3 consists of 13 residues. V gave up 3 bases and J gave up 2 bases, with 9 bases separating them. DNA of the CDR3: TGCAGTGCTAGTCGGGATCCCACAGATACGCAGTATTTT. This codes for CSASRDPTDTQYF.

CDR3 region: CASGLDGAAGTETQYF. In DNA, the CDR3 is TGTGCTAGTGGTTTGGATGGAGCGGCTGGGACGGAGACCCAGTACTTC. The chain is built from TRBV12-5 and TRBJ2-5, with D tentatively TRBD1 or TRBD2 (5 bases each). CDR3 length equals 16 residues. V lost 1 base and J 5 bases, leaving 17 bases between the germline ends. Germline CDR1 LGHNT, CDR2 FRNRAP.

This clonotype was recorded a few times. The chain couples TRBV30 to TRBJ2-1; D ambiguous. The germline V gene has CDR1 GTSNPN and CDR2 SVGIG (reference sequence). The CDR3 sequence is 12 residues long. Deletions cut 2 bases from V and 4 bases from J, with 6 bases between. The CDR3 region has the DNA TGTGCCTGGAGTCACACTTACAATGAGCAGTTCTTC. This gives the protein CAWSHTYNEQFF. Using reference TRBV30 and TRBJ2-1 for the parts outside the CDR3, the full variable domain is SQTIHQWPATLVQPVGSPLSLECTVEGTSNPNLYWYRQAAGRGLQLLFYSVGIGQISSEVPQNLSASRPQDRQFILSSKKLLLSDSGFYLCAWSHTYNEQFFGPGTRLTVL.

This clonotype has only a few counts. The chain is built from TRBV3-1 and TRBJ2-7, with D possibly TRBD1 on 5 matching bases. Germline CDR1 LGHDT, CDR2 YNNKEL (reference sequence). The CDR3 has 15 residues. With 1 base removed from V and 3 bases from J, the gap between germline ends came to 13 bases. The CDR3 nucleotides read TGTGCCAGCAGCCAAGGATTAGGGGATTTCTACGAGCAGTACGTC. Protein: CASSQGLGDFYEQYV.

This clonotype was found a few times. The rearrangement joins TRBV30 to TRBJ2-2; D remains unclear. Germline CDR1 reads GTSNPN; CDR2 reads SVGIG (reference sequence). The CDR3 sequence is 13 residues long. The ends were cut back, 0 bases at V and 8 bases at J, with 10 bases in the middle. The CDR3 DNA reads TGTGCCTGGAGTGTACGAAGAGAAGGGGAGCTGTTTTTT. It yields the protein CAWSVRREGELFF.

This clonotype was observed a handful of times. V and J are TRBV7-2 and TRBJ2-6; D unclear. This CDR3 has 15 residues. Per the germline V gene, CDR1 is SGHTA and CDR2 is FQGNSA. V lost 6 bases, J lost 0 bases, and 9 bases lay in between. The DNA for the CDR3 is TGTGCCAGCAGTGCCGTCCTCTCTGGGGCCAACGTCCTGACTTTC. This sequence encodes CASSAVLSGANVLTF.

This clonotype was recorded at least ten times. V and J are TRBV7-9 and TRBJ1-1, with D unclear. The germline CDR1 and CDR2 sequences are SEHNR and FQNEAQ (reference sequence). This CDR3 comprises 14 residues. V was pared by 1 base and J by 11 bases, with 17 bases between. CDR3 protein: CASSLERAGYLAFF. CDR3 DNA: TGTGCCAGCAGCTTAGAGAGGGCTGGTTATTTGGCTTTCTTT.